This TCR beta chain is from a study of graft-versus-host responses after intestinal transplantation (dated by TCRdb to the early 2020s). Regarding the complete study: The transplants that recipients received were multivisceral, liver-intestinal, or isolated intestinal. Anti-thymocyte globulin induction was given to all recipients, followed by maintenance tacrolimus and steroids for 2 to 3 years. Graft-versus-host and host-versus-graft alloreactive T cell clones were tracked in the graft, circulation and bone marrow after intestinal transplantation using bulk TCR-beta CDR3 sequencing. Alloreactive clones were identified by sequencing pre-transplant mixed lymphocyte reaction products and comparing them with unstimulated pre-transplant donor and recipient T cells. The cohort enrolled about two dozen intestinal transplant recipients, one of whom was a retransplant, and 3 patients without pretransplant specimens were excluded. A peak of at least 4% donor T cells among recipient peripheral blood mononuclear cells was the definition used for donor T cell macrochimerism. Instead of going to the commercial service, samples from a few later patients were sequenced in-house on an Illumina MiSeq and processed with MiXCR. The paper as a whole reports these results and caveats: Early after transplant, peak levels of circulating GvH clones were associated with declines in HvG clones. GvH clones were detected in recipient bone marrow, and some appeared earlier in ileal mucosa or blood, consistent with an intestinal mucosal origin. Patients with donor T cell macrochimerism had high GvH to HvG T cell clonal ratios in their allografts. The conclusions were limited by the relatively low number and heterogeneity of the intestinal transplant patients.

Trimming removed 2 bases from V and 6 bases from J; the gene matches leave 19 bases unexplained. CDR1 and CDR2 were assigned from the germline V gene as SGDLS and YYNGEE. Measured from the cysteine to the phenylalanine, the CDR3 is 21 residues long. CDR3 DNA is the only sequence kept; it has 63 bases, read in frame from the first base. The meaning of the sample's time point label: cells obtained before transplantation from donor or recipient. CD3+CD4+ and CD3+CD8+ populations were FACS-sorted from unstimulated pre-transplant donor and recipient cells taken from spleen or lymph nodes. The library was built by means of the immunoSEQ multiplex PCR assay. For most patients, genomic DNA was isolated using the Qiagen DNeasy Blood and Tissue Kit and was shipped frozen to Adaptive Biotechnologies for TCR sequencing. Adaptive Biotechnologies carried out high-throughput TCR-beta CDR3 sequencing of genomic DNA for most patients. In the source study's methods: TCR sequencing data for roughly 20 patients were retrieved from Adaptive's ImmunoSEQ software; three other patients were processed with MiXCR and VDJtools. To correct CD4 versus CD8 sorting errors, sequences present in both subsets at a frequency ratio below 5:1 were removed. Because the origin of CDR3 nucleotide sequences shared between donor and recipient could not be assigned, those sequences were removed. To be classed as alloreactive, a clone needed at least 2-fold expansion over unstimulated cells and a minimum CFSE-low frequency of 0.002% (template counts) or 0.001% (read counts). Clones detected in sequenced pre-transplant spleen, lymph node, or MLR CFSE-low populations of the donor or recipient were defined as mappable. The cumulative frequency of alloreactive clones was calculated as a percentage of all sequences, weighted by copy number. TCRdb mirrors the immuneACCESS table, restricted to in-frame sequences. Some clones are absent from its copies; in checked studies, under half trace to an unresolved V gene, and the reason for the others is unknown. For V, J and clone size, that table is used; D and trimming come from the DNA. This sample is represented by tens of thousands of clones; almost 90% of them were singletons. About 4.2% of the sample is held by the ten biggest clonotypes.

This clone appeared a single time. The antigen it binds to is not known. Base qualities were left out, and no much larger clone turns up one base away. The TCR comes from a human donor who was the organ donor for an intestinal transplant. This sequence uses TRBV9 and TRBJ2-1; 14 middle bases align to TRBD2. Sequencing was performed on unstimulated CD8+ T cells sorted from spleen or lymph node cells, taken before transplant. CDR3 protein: CASSVSHLGLAGGRGANEQFF. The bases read TGTGCCAGCAGCGTGTCCCACCTCGGACTAGCGGGGGGTAGGGGAGCCAATGAGCAGTTCTTC.